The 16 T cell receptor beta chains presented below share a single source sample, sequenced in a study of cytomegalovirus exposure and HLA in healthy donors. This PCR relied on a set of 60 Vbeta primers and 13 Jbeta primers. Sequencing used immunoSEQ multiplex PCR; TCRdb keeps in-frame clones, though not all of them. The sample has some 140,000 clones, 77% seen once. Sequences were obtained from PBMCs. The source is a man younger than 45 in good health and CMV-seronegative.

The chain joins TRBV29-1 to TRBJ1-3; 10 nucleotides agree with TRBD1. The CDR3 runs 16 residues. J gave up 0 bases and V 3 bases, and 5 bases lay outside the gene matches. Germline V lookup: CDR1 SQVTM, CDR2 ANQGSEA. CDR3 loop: CSVERQGADSGNTIYF. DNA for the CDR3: TGCAGCGTTGAGCGACAGGGGGCCGACTCTGGAAACACCATATATTTT.

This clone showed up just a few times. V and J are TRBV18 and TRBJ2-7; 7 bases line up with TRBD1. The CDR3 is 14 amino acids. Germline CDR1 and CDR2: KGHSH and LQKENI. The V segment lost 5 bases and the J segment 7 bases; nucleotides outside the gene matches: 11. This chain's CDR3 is CASSTGQRSGEQYF. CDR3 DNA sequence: TGTGCCAGCTCAACGGGACAGCGGTCTGGAGAGCAGTACTTC.

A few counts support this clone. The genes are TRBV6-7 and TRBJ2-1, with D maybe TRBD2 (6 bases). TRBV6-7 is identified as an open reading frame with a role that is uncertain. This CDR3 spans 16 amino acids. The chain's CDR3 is CDTSKEGPSCYNEQFF. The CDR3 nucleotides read TGTGACACCAGTAAGGAGGGTCCCTCGTGCTACAATGAGCAGTTCTTC.

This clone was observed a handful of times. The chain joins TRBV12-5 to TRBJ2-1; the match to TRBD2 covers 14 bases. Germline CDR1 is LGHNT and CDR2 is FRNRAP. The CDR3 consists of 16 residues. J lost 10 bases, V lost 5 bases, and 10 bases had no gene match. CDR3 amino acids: CASGPGLAGGLGEQFF. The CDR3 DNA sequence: TGTGCTAGTGGTCCCGGACTAGCGGGAGGACTAGGGGAGCAGTTCTTC. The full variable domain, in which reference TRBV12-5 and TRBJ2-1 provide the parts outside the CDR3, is DARVTQTPRHKVTEMGQEVTMRCQPILGHNTVFWYRQTMMQGLELLAYFRNRAPLDDSGMPKDRFSAEMPDATLATLKIQPSEPRDSAVYFCASGPGLAGGLGEQFFGPGTRLTVL.

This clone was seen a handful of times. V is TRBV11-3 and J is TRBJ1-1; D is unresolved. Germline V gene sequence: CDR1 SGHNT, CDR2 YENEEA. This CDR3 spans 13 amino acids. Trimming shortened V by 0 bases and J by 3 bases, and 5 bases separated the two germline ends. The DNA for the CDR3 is TGTGCCAGCAGCTTAGATCCCGACACTGAAGCTTTCTTT. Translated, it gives CASSLDPDTEAFF.

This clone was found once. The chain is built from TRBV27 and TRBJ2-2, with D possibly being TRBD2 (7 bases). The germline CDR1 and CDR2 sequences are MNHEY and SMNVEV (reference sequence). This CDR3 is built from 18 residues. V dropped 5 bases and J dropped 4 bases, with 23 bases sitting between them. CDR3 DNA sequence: TGTGCCAGCAGTAAAAACGTGGGTGCGGGGGCGGGCACCGGGGAGCTGTTTTTT. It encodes CASSKNVGAGAGTGELFF.

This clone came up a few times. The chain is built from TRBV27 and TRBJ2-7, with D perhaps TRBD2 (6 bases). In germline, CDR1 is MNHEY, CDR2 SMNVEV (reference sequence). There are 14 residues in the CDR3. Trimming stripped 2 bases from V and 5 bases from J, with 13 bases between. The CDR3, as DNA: TGTGCCAGCAGTTTAAACGGGAGTCCCGACGAGCAGTACTTC. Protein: CASSLNGSPDEQYF.

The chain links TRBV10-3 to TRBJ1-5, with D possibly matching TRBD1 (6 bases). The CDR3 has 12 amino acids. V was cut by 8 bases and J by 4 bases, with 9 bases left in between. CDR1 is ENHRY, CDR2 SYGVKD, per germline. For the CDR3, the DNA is TGTGCCATCGGAACAGGGAATCAGCCCCAGCATTTT. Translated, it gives CAIGTGNQPQHF.

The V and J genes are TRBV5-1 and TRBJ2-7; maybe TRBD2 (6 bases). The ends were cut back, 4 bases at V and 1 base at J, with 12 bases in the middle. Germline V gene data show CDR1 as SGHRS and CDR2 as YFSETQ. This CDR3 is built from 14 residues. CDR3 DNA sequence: TGCGCCAGCAGCGTAACCGGGACTTCCTACGAGCAGTACTTC. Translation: CASSVTGTSYEQYF.

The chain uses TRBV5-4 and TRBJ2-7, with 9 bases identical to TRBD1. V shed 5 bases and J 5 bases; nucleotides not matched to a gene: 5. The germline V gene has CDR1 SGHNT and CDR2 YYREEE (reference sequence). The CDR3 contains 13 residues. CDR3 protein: CASSPGQGHEQYF. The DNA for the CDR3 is TGTGCCAGCAGTCCGGGACAGGGCCACGAGCAGTACTTC.

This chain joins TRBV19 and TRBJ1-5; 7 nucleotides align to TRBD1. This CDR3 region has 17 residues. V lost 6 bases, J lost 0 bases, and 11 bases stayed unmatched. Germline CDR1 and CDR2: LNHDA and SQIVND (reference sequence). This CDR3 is CASSMDRRLRSNQPQHF. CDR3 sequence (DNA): TGTGCCAGTAGCATGGACAGGCGCTTGCGTAGCAATCAGCCCCAGCATTTT.

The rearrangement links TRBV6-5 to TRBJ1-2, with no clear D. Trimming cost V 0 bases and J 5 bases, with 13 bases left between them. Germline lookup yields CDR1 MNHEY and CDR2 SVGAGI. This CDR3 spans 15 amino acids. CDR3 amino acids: CASSYSGPIRYGYTF. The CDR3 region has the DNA TGTGCCAGCAGTTACTCGGGCCCAATACGTTATGGCTACACCTTC.

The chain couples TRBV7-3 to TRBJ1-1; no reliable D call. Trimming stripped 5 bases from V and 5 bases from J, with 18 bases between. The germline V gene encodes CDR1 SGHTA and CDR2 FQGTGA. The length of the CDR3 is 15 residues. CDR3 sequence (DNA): TGTGCCAGCAGCCCCGTATTTGTCTCGCAGACTGAAGCTTTCTTT. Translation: CASSPVFVSQTEAFF.

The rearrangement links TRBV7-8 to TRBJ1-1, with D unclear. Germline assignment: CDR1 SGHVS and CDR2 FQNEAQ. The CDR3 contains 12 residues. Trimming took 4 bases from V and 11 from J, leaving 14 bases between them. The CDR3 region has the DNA TGTGCCAGCAGCTCCATTGGTGGAGGGGCTTTCTTT. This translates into CASSSIGGGAFF. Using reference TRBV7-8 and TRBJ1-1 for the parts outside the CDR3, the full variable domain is GAGVSQSPRYKVAKRGQDVALRCDPISGHVSLFWYQQALGQGPEFLTYFQNEAQLDKSGLPSDRFFAERPEGSVSTLKIQRTQQEDSAVYLCASSSIGGGAFFGQGTRLTVV.

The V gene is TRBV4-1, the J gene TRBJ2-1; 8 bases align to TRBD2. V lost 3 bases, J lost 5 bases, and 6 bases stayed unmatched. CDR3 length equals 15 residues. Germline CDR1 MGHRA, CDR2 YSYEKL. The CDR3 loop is CASSQVQRENNEQFF. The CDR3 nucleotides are TGCGCCAGCAGCCAGGTCCAGCGGGAGAACAATGAGCAGTTCTTC.

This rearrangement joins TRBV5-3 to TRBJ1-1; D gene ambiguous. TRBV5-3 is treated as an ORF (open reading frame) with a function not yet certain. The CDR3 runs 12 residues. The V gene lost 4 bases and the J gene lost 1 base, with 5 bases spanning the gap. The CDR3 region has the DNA TGTGCCAGAAGCCGACAGAACACTGAAGCTTTCTTT. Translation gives CARSRQNTEAFF.